The T cell receptor (beta chain) described here comes from a study of neurological immune-mediated disorders. Using its own MiXCR run on the 5' RACE reads, TCRdb lists one record per CDR3 protein. The profile covers 100,000 to 150,000 distinct CDR3 sequences, with more than 2.5% appearing a single time and over 1% taken by the ten largest. The V and J ends lost 0 bases and 10 bases respectively, with 13 bases between them. The CDR3 spans 14 residues. Germline V CDR1 and CDR2: MNHEY, SVGAGI. This clonotype appeared many times. The sequence derives from a woman aged 25 to 45 with multiple sclerosis. Sequenced sample: PBMCs. This chain connects TRBV6-5 to TRBJ2-1, with D perhaps given as TRBD1 or TRBD2 (5 bases each). As DNA, the CDR3 is TGTGCCAGCAGTTACTCCCCGGGGCAGCCCGAGCAGTTCTTC. It specifies CASSYSPGQPEQFF.